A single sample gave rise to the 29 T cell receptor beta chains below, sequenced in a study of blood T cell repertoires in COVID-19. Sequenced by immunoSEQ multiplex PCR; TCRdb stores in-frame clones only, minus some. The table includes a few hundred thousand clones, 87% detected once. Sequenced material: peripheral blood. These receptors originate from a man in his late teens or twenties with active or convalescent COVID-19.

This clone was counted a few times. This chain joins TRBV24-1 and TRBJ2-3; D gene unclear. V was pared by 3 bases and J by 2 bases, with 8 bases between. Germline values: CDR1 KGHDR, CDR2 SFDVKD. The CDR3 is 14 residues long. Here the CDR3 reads CATSDGGYTDTQYF. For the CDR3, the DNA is TGTGCCACCAGTGATGGCGGTTACACAGATACGCAGTATTTT.

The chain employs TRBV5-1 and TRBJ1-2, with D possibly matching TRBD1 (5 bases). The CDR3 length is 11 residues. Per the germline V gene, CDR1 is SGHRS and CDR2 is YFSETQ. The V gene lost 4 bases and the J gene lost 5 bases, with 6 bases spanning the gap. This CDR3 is CASSRGYGYTF. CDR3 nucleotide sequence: TGCGCCAGCAGCCGGGGGTATGGCTACACCTTC.

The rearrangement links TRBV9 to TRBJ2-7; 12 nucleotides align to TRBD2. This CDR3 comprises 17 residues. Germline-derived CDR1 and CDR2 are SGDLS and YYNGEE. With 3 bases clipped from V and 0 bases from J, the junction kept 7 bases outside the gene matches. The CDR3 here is CASSAGLAGFSSYEQYF. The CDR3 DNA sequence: TGTGCCAGCAGCGCTGGACTAGCGGGGTTTAGCTCCTACGAGCAGTACTTC.

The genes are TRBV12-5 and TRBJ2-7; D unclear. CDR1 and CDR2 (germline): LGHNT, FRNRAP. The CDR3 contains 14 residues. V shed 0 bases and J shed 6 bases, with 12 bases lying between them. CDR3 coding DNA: TGTGCTAGTGGTTTGGTTAGTGCTCCCCTCGAGCAGTACTTC. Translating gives CASGLVSAPLEQYF. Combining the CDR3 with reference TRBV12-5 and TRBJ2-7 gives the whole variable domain DARVTQTPRHKVTEMGQEVTMRCQPILGHNTVFWYRQTMMQGLELLAYFRNRAPLDDSGMPKDRFSAEMPDATLATLKIQPSEPRDSAVYFCASGLVSAPLEQYFGPGTRLTVT.

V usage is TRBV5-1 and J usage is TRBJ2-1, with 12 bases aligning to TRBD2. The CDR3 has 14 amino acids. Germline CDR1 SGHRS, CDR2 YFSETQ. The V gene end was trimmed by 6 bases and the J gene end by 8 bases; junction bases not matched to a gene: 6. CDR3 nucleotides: TGCGCCAGCAACGTTGCTAGCGGGGGGGATGAGCAGTTCTTC. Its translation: CASNVASGGDEQFF.

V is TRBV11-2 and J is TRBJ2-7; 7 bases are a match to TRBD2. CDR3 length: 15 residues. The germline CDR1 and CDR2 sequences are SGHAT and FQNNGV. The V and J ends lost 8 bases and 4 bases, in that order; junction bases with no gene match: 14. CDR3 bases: TGTGCCAGCGACCCCCGGGGGGAAATGAGGTACGAGCAGTACTTC. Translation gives CASDPRGEMRYEQYF.

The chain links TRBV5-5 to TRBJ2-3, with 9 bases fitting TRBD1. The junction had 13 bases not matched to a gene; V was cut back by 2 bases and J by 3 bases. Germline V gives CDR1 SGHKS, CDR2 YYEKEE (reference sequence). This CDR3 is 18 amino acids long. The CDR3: CASSFRQGEAARTDTQYF. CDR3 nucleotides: TGTGCCAGCAGCTTTCGACAGGGGGAGGCCGCCCGGACAGATACGCAGTATTTT.

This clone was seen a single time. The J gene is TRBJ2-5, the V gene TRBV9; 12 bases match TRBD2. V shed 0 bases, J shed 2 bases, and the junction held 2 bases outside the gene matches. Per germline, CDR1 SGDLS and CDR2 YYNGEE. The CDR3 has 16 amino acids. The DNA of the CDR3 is TGTGCCAGCAGCGTAGCGACTAGCGGGGGTCAAGAGACCCAGTACTTC. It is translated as CASSVATSGGQETQYF.

For the CDR3, the DNA is TGTGCTTCGGTGACAGGGGGTGGTCAGCCCCAGCATTTT. It yields the protein CASVTGGGQPQHF. The V gene is TRBV5-3, the J gene TRBJ1-5; 9 nucleotides agree with TRBD1. TRBV5-3 qualifies as an ORF whose function is uncertain. The CDR3 has 13 residues.

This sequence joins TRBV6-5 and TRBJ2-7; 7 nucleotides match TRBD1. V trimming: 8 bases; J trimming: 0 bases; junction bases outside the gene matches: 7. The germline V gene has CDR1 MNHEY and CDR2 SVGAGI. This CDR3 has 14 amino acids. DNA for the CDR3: TGTGCCAGCGGCCGGGACAGACTCTCCTACGAGCAGTACTTC. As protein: CASGRDRLSYEQYF.

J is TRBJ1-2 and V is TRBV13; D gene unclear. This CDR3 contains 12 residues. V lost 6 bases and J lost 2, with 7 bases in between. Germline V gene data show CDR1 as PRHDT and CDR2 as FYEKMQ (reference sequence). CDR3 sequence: CASREENYGYTF. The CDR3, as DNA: TGTGCCAGCAGGGAGGAAAACTATGGCTACACCTTC. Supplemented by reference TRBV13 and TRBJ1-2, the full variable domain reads AAGVIQSPRHLIKEKRETATLKCYPIPRHDTVYWYQQGPGQDPQFLISFYEKMQSDKGSIPDRFSAQQFSDYHSELNMSSLELGDSALYFCASREENYGYTFGSGTRLTVV.

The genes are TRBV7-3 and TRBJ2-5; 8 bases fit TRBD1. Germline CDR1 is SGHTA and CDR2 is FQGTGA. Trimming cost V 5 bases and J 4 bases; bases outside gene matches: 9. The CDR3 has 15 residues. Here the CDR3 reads CASSPTGAVAETQYF. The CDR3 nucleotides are TGTGCCAGCAGCCCGACAGGGGCGGTTGCAGAGACCCAGTACTTC.

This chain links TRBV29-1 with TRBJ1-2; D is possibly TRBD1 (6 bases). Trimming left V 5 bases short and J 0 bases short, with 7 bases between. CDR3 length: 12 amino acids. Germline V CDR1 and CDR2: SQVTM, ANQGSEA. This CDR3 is CSVRTANYGYTF. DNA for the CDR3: TGCAGCGTTCGGACAGCTAACTATGGCTACACCTTC.

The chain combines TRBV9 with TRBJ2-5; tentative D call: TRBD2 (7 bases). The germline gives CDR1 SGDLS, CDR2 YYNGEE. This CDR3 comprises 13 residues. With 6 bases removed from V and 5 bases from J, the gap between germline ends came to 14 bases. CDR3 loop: CASTAGAGETQYF. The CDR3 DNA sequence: TGTGCCAGCACTGCGGGGGCCGGGGAGACCCAGTACTTC.

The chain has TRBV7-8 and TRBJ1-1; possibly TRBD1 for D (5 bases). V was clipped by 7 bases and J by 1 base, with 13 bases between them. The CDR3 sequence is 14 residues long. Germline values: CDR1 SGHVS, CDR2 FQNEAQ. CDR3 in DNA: TGTGCCAGCACCCCCCGGACACCGAACACTGAAGCTTTCTTT. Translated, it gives CASTPRTPNTEAFF.

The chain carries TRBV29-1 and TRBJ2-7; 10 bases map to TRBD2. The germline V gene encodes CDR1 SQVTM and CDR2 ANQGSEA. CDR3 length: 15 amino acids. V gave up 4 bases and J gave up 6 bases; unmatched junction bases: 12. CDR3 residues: CSVGPPSGRAGEQYF. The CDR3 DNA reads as TGCAGCGTTGGACCCCCGAGCGGGAGGGCCGGCGAGCAGTACTTC.

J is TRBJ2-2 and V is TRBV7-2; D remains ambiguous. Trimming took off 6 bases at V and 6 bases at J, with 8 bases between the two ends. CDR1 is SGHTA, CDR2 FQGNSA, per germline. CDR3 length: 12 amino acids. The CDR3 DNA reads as TGTGCCAGCAGTACTCCGGCCGGGGAGCTGTTTTTT. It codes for CASSTPAGELFF.

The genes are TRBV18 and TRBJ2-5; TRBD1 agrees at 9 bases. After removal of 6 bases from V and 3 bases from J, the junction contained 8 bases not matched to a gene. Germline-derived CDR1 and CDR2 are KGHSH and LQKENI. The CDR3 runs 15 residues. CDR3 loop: CASSARQGEKETQYF. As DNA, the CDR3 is TGTGCCAGCTCGGCCAGACAGGGGGAAAAAGAGACCCAGTACTTC.

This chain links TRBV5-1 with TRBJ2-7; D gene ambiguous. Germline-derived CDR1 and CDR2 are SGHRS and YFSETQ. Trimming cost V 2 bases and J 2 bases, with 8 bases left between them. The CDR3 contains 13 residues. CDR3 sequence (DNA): TGCGCCAGCAGCTTTACGCTAGCCTACGAGCAGTACTTC. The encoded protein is CASSFTLAYEQYF.

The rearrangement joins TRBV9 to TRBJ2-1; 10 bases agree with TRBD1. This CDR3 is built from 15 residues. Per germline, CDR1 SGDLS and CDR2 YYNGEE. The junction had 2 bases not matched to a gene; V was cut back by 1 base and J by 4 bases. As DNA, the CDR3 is TGTGCCAGCAGCGTAAGGACAGGGGGGTACAATGAGCAGTTCTTC. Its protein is CASSVRTGGYNEQFF.

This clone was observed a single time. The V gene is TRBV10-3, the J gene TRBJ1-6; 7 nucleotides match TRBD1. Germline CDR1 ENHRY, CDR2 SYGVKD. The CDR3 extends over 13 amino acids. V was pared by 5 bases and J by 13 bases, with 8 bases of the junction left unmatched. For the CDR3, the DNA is TGTGCCATCAGTCCGGAGACAGGGAGGCCCCTCCACTTT. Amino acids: CAISPETGRPLHF.

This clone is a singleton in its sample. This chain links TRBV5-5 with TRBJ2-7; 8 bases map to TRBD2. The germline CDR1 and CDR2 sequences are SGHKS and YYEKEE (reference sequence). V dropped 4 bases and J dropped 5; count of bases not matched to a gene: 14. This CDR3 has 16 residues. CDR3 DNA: TGTGCCAGCAGCATTCATCTACCGGGTAGCGGGGACGAGCAGTACTTC. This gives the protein CASSIHLPGSGDEQYF.

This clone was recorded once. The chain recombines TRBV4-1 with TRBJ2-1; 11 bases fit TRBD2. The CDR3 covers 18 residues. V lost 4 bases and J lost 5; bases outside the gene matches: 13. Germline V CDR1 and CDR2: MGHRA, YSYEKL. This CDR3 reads CASSLRTSGSSSDNEQFF. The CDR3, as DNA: TGCGCCAGCAGCCTACGAACTAGCGGGAGTTCCTCTGACAATGAGCAGTTCTTC.

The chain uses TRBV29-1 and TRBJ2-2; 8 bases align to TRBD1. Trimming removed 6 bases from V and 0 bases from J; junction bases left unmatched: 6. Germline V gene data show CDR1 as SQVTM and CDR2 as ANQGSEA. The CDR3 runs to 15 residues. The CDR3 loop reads CSVLGTGANTGELFF. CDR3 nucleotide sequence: TGCAGCGTCCTCGGGACAGGAGCGAACACCGGGGAGCTGTTTTTT.

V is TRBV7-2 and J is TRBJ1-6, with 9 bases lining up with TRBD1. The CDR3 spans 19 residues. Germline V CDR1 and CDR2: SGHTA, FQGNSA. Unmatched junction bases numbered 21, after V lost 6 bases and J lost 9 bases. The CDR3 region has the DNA TGTGCCAGCAGGCCGGGATACGGGACAGGGCGAACCTTGGGTTCACCCCTCCACTTT. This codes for CASRPGYGTGRTLGSPLHF.

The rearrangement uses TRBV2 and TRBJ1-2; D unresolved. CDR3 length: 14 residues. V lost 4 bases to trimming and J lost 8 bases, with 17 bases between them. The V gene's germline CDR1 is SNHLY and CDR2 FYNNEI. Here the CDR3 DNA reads TGTGCCAGCAGTGGAGAAAGCTCAACTTGGGGCTACACCTTC. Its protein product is CASSGESSTWGYTF.

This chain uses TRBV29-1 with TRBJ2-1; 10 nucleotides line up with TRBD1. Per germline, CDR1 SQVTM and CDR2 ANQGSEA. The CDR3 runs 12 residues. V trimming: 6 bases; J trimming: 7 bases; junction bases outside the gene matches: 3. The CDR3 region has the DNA TGCAGCGTCGGGGACAGGGGAAATGAGCAGTTCTTC. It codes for CSVGDRGNEQFF.

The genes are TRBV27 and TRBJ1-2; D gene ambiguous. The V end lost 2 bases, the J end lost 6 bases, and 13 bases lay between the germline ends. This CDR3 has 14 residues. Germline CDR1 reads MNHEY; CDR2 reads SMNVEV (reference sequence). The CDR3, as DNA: TGTGCCAGCAGTTTAAAGGGAGGTCGGAATGGCTACACCTTC. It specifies CASSLKGGRNGYTF.

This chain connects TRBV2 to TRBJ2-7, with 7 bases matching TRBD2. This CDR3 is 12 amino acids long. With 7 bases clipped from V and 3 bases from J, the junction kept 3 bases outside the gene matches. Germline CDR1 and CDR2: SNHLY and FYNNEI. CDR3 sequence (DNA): TGTGCCAGCACGGGGGGAGTCTACGAGCAGTACTTC. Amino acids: CASTGGVYEQYF.